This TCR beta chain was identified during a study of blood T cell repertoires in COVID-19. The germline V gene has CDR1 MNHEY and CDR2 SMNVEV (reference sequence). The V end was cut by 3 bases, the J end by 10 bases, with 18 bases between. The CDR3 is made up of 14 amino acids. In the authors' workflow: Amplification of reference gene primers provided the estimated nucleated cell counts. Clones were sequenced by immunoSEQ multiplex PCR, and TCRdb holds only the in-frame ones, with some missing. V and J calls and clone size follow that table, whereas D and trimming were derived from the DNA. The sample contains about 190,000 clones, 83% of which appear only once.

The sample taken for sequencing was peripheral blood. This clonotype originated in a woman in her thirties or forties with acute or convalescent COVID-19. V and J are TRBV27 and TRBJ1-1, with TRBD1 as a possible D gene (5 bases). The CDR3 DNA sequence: TGTGCCAGCAGTTTTCGGGGGGACGTTAGGGTAGCTTTCTTT. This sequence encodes CASSFRGDVRVAFF.